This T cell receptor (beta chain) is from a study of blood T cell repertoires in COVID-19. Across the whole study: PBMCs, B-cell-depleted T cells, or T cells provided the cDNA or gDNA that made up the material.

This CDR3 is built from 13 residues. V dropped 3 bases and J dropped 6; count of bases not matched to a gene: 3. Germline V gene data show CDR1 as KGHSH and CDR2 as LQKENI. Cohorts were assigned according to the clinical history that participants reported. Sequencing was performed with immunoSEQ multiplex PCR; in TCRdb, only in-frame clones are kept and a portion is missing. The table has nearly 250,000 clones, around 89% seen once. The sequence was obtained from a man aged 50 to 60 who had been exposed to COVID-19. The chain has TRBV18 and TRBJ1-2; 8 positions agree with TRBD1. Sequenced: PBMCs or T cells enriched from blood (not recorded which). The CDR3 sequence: CASSPDRVDGYTF. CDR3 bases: TGTGCCAGCTCACCGGACAGGGTAGATGGCTACACCTTC.